Shown below are 9 T cell receptor beta chains from a single sample sequenced in a study of cytomegalovirus exposure and HLA in healthy donors. PCR used 60 Vbeta primers and 13 Jbeta primers. This table comes from immunoSEQ multiplex PCR, and its TCRdb copy is limited to in-frame clones, with some not included. Of about 170,000 clones in the sample, roughly 76% were seen once. Input material: PBMCs. Source of these receptors: a male donor in good health and CMV-seronegative.

The V and J genes are TRBV9 and TRBJ1-2; TRBD1 might be the D (5 bases). The CDR3 runs to 14 residues. Germline CDR1 and CDR2: SGDLS and YYNGEE. With 3 bases removed from V and 4 bases from J, the gap between germline ends came to 13 bases. The CDR3: CASSDPQGSYGYTF. The CDR3 region has the DNA TGTGCCAGCAGCGACCCTCAGGGCAGCTATGGCTACACCTTC.

The sample holds a few counts of this clone. At one boundary the junction diverges from the germline segment, which might be a read error. This rearrangement joins TRBV5-1 to TRBJ1-1, with D unclear. Per the germline V gene, CDR1 is SGHRS and CDR2 is YFSETQ. The CDR3 runs 13 residues. CDR3 sequence (DNA): TGTGCCAGCAGCTCGGACTTGAACACTGAAGCTTTCTTT. Its translation is CASSSDLNTEAFF. Based on the CDR3 plus reference TRBV5-1 and TRBJ1-1, the full variable domain is KAGVTQTPRYLIKTRGQQVTLSCSPISGHRSVSWYQQTPGQGLQFLFEYFSETQRNKGNFPGRFSGRQFSNSRSEMNVSTLELGDSALYLCASSSDLNTEAFFGQGTRLTVV.

This chain uses TRBV9 with TRBJ1-2; 7 nucleotides align to TRBD1. This CDR3 comprises 15 residues. In germline, CDR1 is SGDLS, CDR2 YYNGEE. Losses at the gene ends were 2 bases for V and 1 base for J; bases not matched to a gene: 5. The DNA for the CDR3 is TGTGCCAGCAGCGTGGGACAGCTGTTTAACTATGGCTACACCTTC. Protein product: CASSVGQLFNYGYTF.

This clone was recorded a few times. The genes are TRBV5-1 and TRBJ1-6, with TRBD1 matching over 7 bases. Germline V gene sequence: CDR1 SGHRS, CDR2 YFSETQ. The CDR3 loop spans 15 amino acids. Losses at the gene ends were 2 bases for V and 5 bases for J; bases not matched to a gene: 4. The CDR3 nucleotides are TGCGCCAGCAGCTTTGCAGGACAGGATAATTCACCCCTCCACTTT. This encodes CASSFAGQDNSPLHF. Together with reference TRBV5-1 and TRBJ1-6, the CDR3 gives the full variable domain: KAGVTQTPRYLIKTRGQQVTLSCSPISGHRSVSWYQQTPGQGLQFLFEYFSETQRNKGNFPGRFSGRQFSNSRSEMNVSTLELGDSALYLCASSFAGQDNSPLHFGNGTRLTVT.

The gene calls are TRBV6-6 and TRBJ1-6; D remains ambiguous. Trimming shortened V by 3 bases and J by 8 bases, and 11 bases separated the two germline ends. From germline, CDR1 is MNHNY and CDR2 SVGAGI (reference sequence). The CDR3 sequence is 14 residues long. The CDR3 nucleotides read TGTGCCAGCAGTTATCCCGCTTCAGATTCACCCCTCCACTTT. Residues: CASSYPASDSPLHF.

The chain recombines TRBV9 with TRBJ1-2; 9 bases are shared with TRBD1. The V gene's germline CDR1 is SGDLS and CDR2 YYNGEE. The CDR3 consists of 16 residues. V gave up 3 bases and J gave up 4 bases; unmatched junction bases: 10. CDR3 nucleotides: TGTGCCAGCAGCGCCCAGGGGGACAGGGTGATCTATGGCTACACCTTC. Protein sequence: CASSAQGDRVIYGYTF.

The chain is built from TRBV4-1 and TRBJ2-5; 10 nucleotides align to TRBD2. The CDR3 is 16 amino acids. The J segment lost 2 bases and the V segment lost 4 bases, leaving 7 bases of the junction unmatched. Looked up from germline, CDR1 is MGHRA and CDR2 is YSYEKL. The CDR3 DNA follows: TGCGCCAGCAGCCCGCTTGAGCGGGGGGGTCAAGAGACCCAGTACTTC. Amino acid sequence: CASSPLERGGQETQYF.

The CDR3 protein is CASSQMGQGGYEQYF. As DNA, the CDR3 is TGCGCCAGCAGCCAGATGGGACAGGGGGGATACGAGCAGTACTTC. The chain couples TRBV4-1 to TRBJ2-7, with 11 bases that match TRBD1. This CDR3 has 15 residues. The germline CDR1 and CDR2 sequences are MGHRA and YSYEKL. Trimming at V came to 3 bases and at J to 4 bases, leaving 5 bases not matched to a gene.

The J gene is TRBJ1-1, the V gene TRBV11-2, with D uncertain. In germline, CDR1 is SGHAT, CDR2 FQNNGV. Trimming removed 3 bases from V and 7 bases from J, with 6 bases in between. The CDR3 contains 11 residues. CDR3 residues: CASSLRDEAFF. The CDR3 bases are TGTGCCAGCAGCTTGCGGGATGAAGCTTTCTTT.